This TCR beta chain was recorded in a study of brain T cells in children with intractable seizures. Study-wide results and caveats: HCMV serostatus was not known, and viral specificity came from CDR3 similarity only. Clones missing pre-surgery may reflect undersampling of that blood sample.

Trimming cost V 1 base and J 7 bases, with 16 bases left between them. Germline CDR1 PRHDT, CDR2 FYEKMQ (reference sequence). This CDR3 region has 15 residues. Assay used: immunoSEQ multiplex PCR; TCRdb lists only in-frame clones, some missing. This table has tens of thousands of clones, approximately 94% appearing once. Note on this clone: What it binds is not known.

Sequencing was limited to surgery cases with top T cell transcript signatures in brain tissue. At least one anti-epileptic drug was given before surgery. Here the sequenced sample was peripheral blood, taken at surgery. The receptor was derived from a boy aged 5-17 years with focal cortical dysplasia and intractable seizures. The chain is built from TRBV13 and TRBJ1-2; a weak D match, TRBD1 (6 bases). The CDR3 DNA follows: TGTGCCAGCAGCTTAGCACCGGACAGCTTTCGTGGCTACACCTTC. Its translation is CASSLAPDSFRGYTF.